This T cell receptor beta chain was captured in a study of beta chain features in type 1 diabetes. Every bit of the isolated RNA underwent reverse transcription, so sequencing read expressed TCRB transcripts. Here immunoSEQ multiplex PCR was the method, and the copy in TCRdb shows in-frame clones only, minus some. The sample lists 400,000 to 500,000 clones; around 14% were seen once. The CDR3 length is 15 residues. In germline, CDR1 is MNHEY, CDR2 SVGAGI. Trimming at V came to 4 bases and at J to 3 bases, leaving 3 bases not matched to a gene. This TCR was recovered from a man under 40 in good health. Material: naive CD4+ T cells from blood. This chain joins TRBV6-5 and TRBJ2-1, with 10 bases aligning to TRBD1. CDR3 amino acids: CASSWTGGDYNEQFF. As DNA, the CDR3 is TGTGCCAGCAGTTGGACAGGGGGGGACTACAATGAGCAGTTCTTC.